A selection of T cell receptor beta chains follows, all from one sample in a study of somatic mutations in cytotoxic T cells in rheumatoid arthritis. Sequencing used immunoSEQ multiplex PCR; TCRdb keeps in-frame clones, though not all of them. The repertoire includes 2,000 to 2,500 clones, about 72% of them detected once, and roughly 40% sits in the top ten. Sequenced material: CD8+ T cells sorted from blood. These receptors were obtained from a middle-aged woman with rheumatoid arthritis. Each CDR3 is given with its conserved first and last residue. Fields, in order: J gene, clone size, D gene, V gene, CDR3 DNA, CDR3 protein. A D gene is named only where the DNA matches it firmly. The size entry is marked missing in some rows and otherwise reads once, few, many or a size class.

>TRBJ2-6|once|TRBD2|TRBV27
TGTGCCAGCAGTTTAAAACGTAGCGGGGCCCTCTCTGGGGCCAACGTCCTGACTTTC
CASSLKRSGALSGANVLTF
>TRBJ1-5|-|-|TRBV21-1
TGTGCCAGCAGAAACAGGGATAGCAATCAGCCCCAGCATTTT
CASRNRDSNQPQHF
>TRBJ2-7|-|TRBD1|TRBV5-6
TGTGCCAGCAGCTCGACAGGGGACGAGCAGTACTTC
CASSSTGDEQYF
>TRBJ1-1|-|-|TRBV4-3
TGCGCCAGCAGCCAAGACCGGATTACCTACAGGGCAACTGAAGCTTTCTTT
CASSQDRITYRATEAFF
>TRBJ2-7|hyperexpanded|-|TRBV28
TGTGCCAGCAGTTCCCTAGTTCGCGGCGAGCAGTACTTC
CASSSLVRGEQYF
>TRBJ2-1|-|-|TRBV7-8
TGTGCCAGCAGCTTAGCGGGGGGGCTCTACAATGAGCAGTTCTTC
CASSLAGGLYNEQFF
>TRBJ2-5|-|TRBD2|TRBV13
TGTGCCAGCAGCTCCCCCGAGCGGGATCTGGGGGAGACCCAGTACTTC
CASSSPERDLGETQYF
>TRBJ2-5|-|TRBD2|TRBV9
TGTGCCAGCAGCGCCGGGACTAGCCCCTTTGTACCGCAAGAGACCCAGTACTTC
CASSAGTSPFVPQETQYF
>TRBJ2-5|-|-|TRBV25-1
TGTGCCAGCAGTGGAACCACGATACTAGTGCAGGAGACCCAGTACTTC
CASSGTTILVQETQYF
>TRBJ2-7|-|TRBD1|TRBV6-6
TGTGCCAGCAGTTACTCCGGGACAGGGGGCTACGAGCAGTACTTC
CASSYSGTGGYEQYF
>TRBJ2-6|-|-|TRBV10-1
TGCGCCAGCAGTCAGAGGCAAAGGATCGCACAAAGTCGGGCCAACGTCCTGACTTTC
CASSQRQRIAQSRANVLTF
>TRBJ2-1|-|-|TRBV27
TGTGCCAGCAGTTTTGGCGGTTACAATGAGCAGTTCTTC
CASSFGGYNEQFF
>TRBJ1-2|few|TRBD1|TRBV4-1
TGCGCCAGCAGCCAAGAGGAACAGGGGGCGGATGGCTACACCTTC
CASSQEEQGADGYTF
>TRBJ2-7|-|-|TRBV19
TGTGCCAGTAGTCTGGGGCGCGAGCAGTACTTC
CASSLGREQYF
>TRBJ2-1|few|TRBD2|TRBV6-1
TGTGCCAGCCTACTAGCGGGTCCATACAATGAGCAGTTCTTC
CASLLAGPYNEQFF
>TRBJ2-7|-|TRBD2|TRBV4-3
TGCGCCAGCAGCCAAGAACTAGCGGGGGAAAGCTCCTACGAGCAGTACTTC
CASSQELAGESSYEQYF
>TRBJ1-2|-|-|TRBV2
TGTGCCAGCGGCCCGGGAGATAACTATGGCTACACCTTC
CASGPGDNYGYTF
>TRBJ2-1|-|-|TRBV4-3
TGCGCCAGCAGCCAAGAAATCAGAAACAATGAGCAGTTCTTC
CASSQEIRNNEQFF
>TRBJ1-4|few|-|TRBV15
TGTGCCACCAGCAGAGATGTAGAGGTTAATGAAAAAATGTTCTTT
CATSRDVEVNEKMFF
>TRBJ2-7|-|-|TRBV19
TGTGCCAGTAGTATAGATGCGGGGAGCTCCTACGAGCAGTACTTC
CASSIDAGSSYEQYF
>TRBJ2-7|-|-|TRBV7-9
TGTGCCAGCAGCTTAGACGCCCACGGCGGGCAGTACTTC
CASSLDAHGGQYF
>TRBJ2-5|few|-|TRBV6-1
TGTGCCAGCAGTGAGGCTAGCGCCCCACACCTTCAAGAGACCCAGTACTTC
CASSEASAPHLQETQYF
>TRBJ1-2|-|-|TRBV5-6
TGTGCCAGCAGCTACAAGAAGAACTATGGCTACACCTTC
CASSYKKNYGYTF
>TRBJ1-1|-|-|TRBV6-6
TGTGCCAGCAGCCCCGGTCCTGAAGCTTTCTTT
CASSPGPEAFF
>TRBJ2-7|-|-|TRBV28
TGTGCCAGCACTATCCGGAACTACTACGAGCAGTACTTC
CASTIRNYYEQYF
>TRBJ1-1|-|TRBD1|TRBV19
TGTGCCAGTAGTATCGGGACAGTACTAAGGAACACTGAAGCTTTCTTT
CASSIGTVLRNTEAFF
>TRBJ1-1|-|TRBD1|TRBV2
TGTGCCAGCAGTGACGGACAGGGGCCTTGGAACACTGAAGCTTTCTTT
CASSDGQGPWNTEAFF
>TRBJ2-3|-|TRBD2|TRBV7-2
TGTGCCAGCATCGGGCTAGCGGGGGTTGGAGATACGCAGTATTTT
CASIGLAGVGDTQYF
>TRBJ2-7|-|-|TRBV5-1
TGCGCCAGCGGGGTGGGGCAGGGCCGCGAGCAGTACTTC
CASGVGQGREQYF
>TRBJ2-2|large|TRBD1|TRBV7-9
TGTGCCAGCAGCCAGAGACAGGGGGCGAGCACCGGGGAGCTGTTTTTT
CASSQRQGASTGELFF
>TRBJ2-7|few|TRBD2|TRBV4-3
TGCGCCAGCAGCCAAGATCTGGCTAGCGGCATCTACGAGCAGTACTTC
CASSQDLASGIYEQYF
>TRBJ2-1|once|-|TRBV7-9
TGTGCCAGCAGCTTAGAGGCTGACTGGTACGGTGAGCAGTTCTTC
CASSLEADWYGEQFF
>TRBJ2-5|-|TRBD1|TRBV11-3
TGTGCCAGCAGCCAAACAGGGGGACGAGAGACCCAGTACTTC
CASSQTGGRETQYF
>TRBJ1-2|-|TRBD1|TRBV6-6
TGTGCCAGCAGTTACTCTTCGGACAGGTCCGTCTATGGCTACACCTTC
CASSYSSDRSVYGYTF
>TRBJ2-1|once|TRBD2|TRBV4-1
TGCGCCAGCAGCCCCGCAGGGCTAGCGGGAGGGGGACACAGTGAGCAGTTCTTC
CASSPAGLAGGGHSEQFF
>TRBJ1-5|-|TRBD1|TRBV2
TGTGCCAGCAGAGTAGGACGGACAGGGGGGTATCAGCCCCAGCATTTT
CASRVGRTGGYQPQHF
>TRBJ2-7|-|-|TRBV4-1
TGCGCCAGCAGCCAAGATTTAAGCTCCTACGAGCAGTACTTC
CASSQDLSSYEQYF
>TRBJ2-3|once|-|TRBV5-5
TGTGCCAGCAGCTTGCTAGTCCTCACAGATACGCAGTATTTT
CASSLLVLTDTQYF
>TRBJ2-3|few|TRBD2|TRBV6-4
TGTGCCAGCAGTGACTCCGGAGAGAGCGGGAGGGATTTAGATACGCAGTATTTT
CASSDSGESGRDLDTQYF
>TRBJ2-5|-|-|TRBV4-2
TGTGCCAGCAGCCAAGTGGCCGATCCCAACGAGACCCAGTACTTC
CASSQVADPNETQYF
>TRBJ2-2|-|-|TRBV10-1
TGCGCCAGCAGTGAGTCAGCCCCCCGAGACACCGGGGAGCTGTTTTTT
CASSESAPRDTGELFF
>TRBJ2-7|-|-|TRBV9
TGTGCCAGCAGCTCCGGGACAACCTACGAGCAGTACTTC
CASSSGTTYEQYF
>TRBJ2-2|-|-|TRBV5-4
TGCGCCAGCAGCTTTATTGTTACAGCAGCGAACACCGGGGAGCTGTTTTTT
CASSFIVTAANTGELFF